This T cell receptor (beta chain) was sequenced during a study of molecular identifiers for immune sequencing clone quantification. This clonotype was seen at least ten times. One entry per CDR3 protein results from TCRdb running MiXCR on the PCR reads. The sample consists of over 550,000 distinct CDR3 sequences, approximately 24% of them appearing once. Germline V lookup: CDR1 SGHNT, CDR2 YYREEE (reference sequence). Trimming shortened V by 0 bases and J by 0 bases, and 10 bases separated the two germline ends. The CDR3 spans 15 residues. Sorting captured naive CD8 T cells as CD8+CD4-CCR7+CD45RA+. The sequenced sample was naive CD8+ T cells from blood, with Jurkat cell RNA spiked in. Stated subset: FACS-sorted CD8+CD4-CCR7+CD45RA+ naive T cells. The rearrangement links TRBV5-4 to TRBJ2-7; perhaps TRBD1 as D (5 bases). The TCR was taken from a human donor in good health. Some libraries in this study had Jurkat cell RNA spiked in. The CDR3 DNA is TGTGCCAGCAGCTTGGGCCAGGGTAACTCCTACGAGCAGTACTTC. This sequence encodes CASSLGQGNSYEQYF.